The T cell receptor (beta chain) described here comes from a study of tumor and adjacent non-tumor tissue in lung cancer. Germline V gene lookup returns CDR1 SGHRS and CDR2 YFSETQ. Losses at the gene ends were 0 bases for V and 2 bases for J; bases not matched to a gene: 2. The CDR3 consists of 15 residues. This sample's RNA came from whole unsorted tissue. There are a few counts of this clonotype. Three rounds of nested PCR, following a modified ARM-PCR protocol, produced the TCRbeta library. TCRdb reprocessed the multiplex PCR reads with MiXCR, giving one entry per CDR3 protein. The sample records 84,000 or so distinct CDR3 sequences, roughly two thirds being singletons.

This clonotype originated in a man between 70 and 80 years old with non-small cell lung cancer. The source material was lung tumor tissue. The chain has TRBV5-1 and TRBJ1-3, with 7 bases identical to TRBD1. The CDR3 is CASSLDGTAGNTIYF. CDR3 DNA sequence: TGCGCCAGCAGCTTGGACGGGACAGCTGGAAACACCATATATTTT.